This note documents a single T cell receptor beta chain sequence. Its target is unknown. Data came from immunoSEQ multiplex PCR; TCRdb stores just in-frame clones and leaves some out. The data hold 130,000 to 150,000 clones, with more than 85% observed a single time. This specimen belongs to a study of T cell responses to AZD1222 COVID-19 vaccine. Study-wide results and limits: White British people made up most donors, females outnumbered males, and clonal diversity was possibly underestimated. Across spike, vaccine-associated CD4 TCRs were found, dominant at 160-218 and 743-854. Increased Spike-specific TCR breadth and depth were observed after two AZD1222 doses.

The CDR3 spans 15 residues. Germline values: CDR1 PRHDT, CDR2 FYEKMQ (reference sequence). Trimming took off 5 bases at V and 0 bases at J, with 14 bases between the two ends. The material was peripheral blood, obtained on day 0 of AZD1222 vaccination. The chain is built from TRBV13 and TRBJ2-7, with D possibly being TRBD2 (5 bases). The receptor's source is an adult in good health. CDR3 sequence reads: CASSPSDYLSYEQYF. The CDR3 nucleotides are TGTGCCAGCAGCCCCAGCGACTACCTCTCCTACGAGCAGTACTTC.